A selection of T cell receptor beta chains follows, all from one sample in a study of post-analysis software for immune sequencing data. In TCRdb, the PCR reads were re-called with MiXCR into one record per CDR3 protein. The sample shows about 200,000 distinct CDR3 sequences, 25% to 30% of them seen only once. The sequencing sample was made of blood. These receptors originate from a girl under 18 with multiple sclerosis. Both conserved end residues are part of each CDR3. D genes are given only for firm matches. Not every row has a clone size; where given, it reads once, few, many or a size class.

d_call j_call v_call clone_size cdr3_nt cdr3_aa
- TRBJ2-7 TRBV4-1 many TGCGCCAGCAGCTCCTGGGACCGGATTCAGTACTTC CASSSWDRIQYF
- TRBJ2-1 TRBV4-3 - TGCGCCAGCAGCCTTGCTAGCGCATCCTACAATGAGCAGTTCTTC CASSLASASYNEQFF
TRBD2 TRBJ2-1 TRBV29-1 once TGCAGCGTTGAGGGTGGTGGACTAGCGGGAGTCGGCTACAATGAGCAGTTCTTC CSVEGGGLAGVGYNEQFF
- TRBJ2-5 TRBV12-1 many TGTGCCAGCAGCTTTAGATCCTACACCGGGGCCCAAGAGACCCAGTACTTC CASSFRSYTGAQETQYF
- TRBJ2-2 TRBV6-5 - TGTGCCAGCAGTTACTCGAGGGCATCAACCCGCACCGGGGAGCTGTTTTTT CASSYSRASTRTGELFF
- TRBJ2-5 TRBV6-1 many TGTGCCAGCAGTGAAGACTTCCAAGAGACCCAGTACTTC CASSEDFQETQYF
- TRBJ1-2 TRBV6-1 many TGTGCCAGCAGTGACAGGGGTAACTATGGCTACACCTTC CASSDRGNYGYTF
- TRBJ1-2 TRBV5-6 once TGTGCCAGCAGCTTGTTAGGGGAGTATGGCTACACCTTC CASSLLGEYGYTF
- TRBJ2-5 TRBV4-1 many TGCGCCAGCAGCCAAGATCAGGGGGCAGTGCGGGAGCAGTACTTC CASSQDQGAVREQYF
- TRBJ2-2 TRBV10-3 few TGTGCCATCAGTGAGAGCCCCCTCAACGGGGAGCTGTTTTTT CAISESPLNGELFF
TRBD1 TRBJ1-5 TRBV4-1 many TGCGCCAGCAGCCAGGATGACAGGGATAATCAGCCCCAGCATTTT CASSQDDRDNQPQHF
- TRBJ2-1 TRBV10-3 few TGTGCCACCAGTGAGTCTAGGGGAAGTGGGGACTACAATGAGCAGTTCTTC CATSESRGSGDYNEQFF
- TRBJ2-2 TRBV7-6 few TGTGCCAGCAGCGCTACAGCTGCGAACACCGGGGAGCTGTTTTTT CASSATAANTGELFF
- TRBJ1-1 TRBV6-1 - TGTGCCAGCAGTGGAGCGATGAACACTGAAGCTTTCTTT CASSGAMNTEAFF
TRBD2 TRBJ2-5 TRBV5-1 few TGCGCCAGCAAGGCTAGCGGGGGATTCCAAGAGACCCAGTACTTC CASKASGGFQETQYF
- TRBJ1-2 TRBV20-1 - TGCAGTGCTAGGGCTACCCGGACTTCACGACGCGGCTACACCTTC CSARATRTSRRGYTF
- TRBJ2-7 TRBV20-1 few TGCAGTGCTAGCCGGAACTACGAGCAGTACTTC CSASRNYEQYF
- TRBJ1-4 TRBV12-3/TRBV12-4 few TGTGCCAGCAACTCCGCGGGAGGAGATAATGAAAAACTGTTTTTT CASNSAGGDNEKLFF
- TRBJ2-1 TRBV5-1 few TGCGCCAGCAGCTTGATCGCAGGATACAATGAGCAGTTCTTC CASSLIAGYNEQFF
TRBD1 TRBJ2-7 TRBV20-1 once TGCAGTGCTAGGGGACAGGAGGGATCCTACGAGCAGTACTTC CSARGQEGSYEQYF
- TRBJ2-7 TRBV10-3 - TGTGCCATCACCGACGGGTACGAGCAGTACTTC CAITDGYEQYF
- TRBJ2-7 TRBV10-3 few TGTGCCATCAGTGCTAGGACGGAGAGCTCCTACGAGCAGTACTTC CAISARTESSYEQYF
TRBD1 TRBJ1-2 TRBV10-2 few TGCGCCAGCAGTGACGGGACAGGGGGCAGCTATGGCTACACCTTC CASSDGTGGSYGYTF
- TRBJ2-1 TRBV27 few TGTGCCAGCGGGGATTTCTCCTACAATGAGCAGTTCTTC CASGDFSYNEQFF
- TRBJ2-7 TRBV30 - TGTGCCTGGGGAGCCGCAGGGTGGACCTACGAGCAGTACTTC CAWGAAGWTYEQYF
- TRBJ1-1 TRBV6-5 - TGTGCCAGCAGCGCACGCGTAAGAGTTGCCACTGAAGCTTTCTTT CASSARVRVATEAFF
- TRBJ2-1 TRBV29-1 few TGCAGCGTTCCCCTTGACAGCCTCGGGTGCAATGAGCAGTTCTTC CSVPLDSLGCNEQFF
- TRBJ2-5 TRBV28 many TGTGCCAGCAGCCATGCGAGCGGTAGCGCTTACCAAGAGACCCAGTACTTC CASSHASGSAYQETQYF
TRBD2 TRBJ2-2 TRBV11-2 - TGTGCCAGCAGCTATCCGGCCAGCGGGAACGGGGAGCTGTTTTTT CASSYPASGNGELFF
TRBD2 TRBJ2-3 TRBV28 - TGTGCCAGCAGAGAGTCGGGAGGGCCGACAGATACGCAGTATTTT CASRESGGPTDTQYF
- TRBJ1-1 TRBV15 - TGTGCCACCAGCTCCAACAGGGCTACTGAAGCTTTCTTT CATSSNRATEAFF